This T cell receptor beta chain is from a study of T-cell memory formation after mild COVID-19. Whole-study findings and limits: Some responding clones appeared in pre-infection memory, suggesting cross-reactive memory joined. Contracting clones, day 15 to 85, had balanced CD4/CD8, and later expanders favored CD4+. Whether second-wave clones peaking at day 37 were SARS-CoV-2 specific went unconfirmed.

The CDR3 totals 17 residues. The V gene end was trimmed by 4 bases and the J gene end by 4 bases; junction bases not matched to a gene: 13. In regard to this clonotype: As yet, its antigen is unknown.

From the 5' RACE reads, TCRdb called clonotypes with MiXCR, one entry per CDR3 protein. The sample holds more than 350,000 distinct CDR3 sequences; around a fifth are singletons and the top ten take around 13%. V gene TRBV12-3 or TRBV12-4 combines with J gene TRBJ2-3; TRBD2 agrees at 8 bases. Input material: PBMCs or a T cell subset sorted from them (not recorded which). The sequence came from an adult woman who had mild COVID-19 (a few samples of this study predate the infection). Cell type and time point are not known. DNA of the CDR3: TGTGCCAGCAGTTCCTATGCGGCGGGGGGCGCAGCAGATACGCAGTATTTT. Translated, it gives CASSSYAAGGAADTQYF.